This entry lists 23 T cell receptor beta chains sequenced from one sample in a study of blood T cell repertoires in COVID-19. The assay was immunoSEQ multiplex PCR, and TCRdb's table has in-frame clones only and misses some. The table includes around 250,000 clones, around nine tenths detected once. The sample comprised PBMCs or T cells enriched from blood (not recorded which). These receptors came from a woman in her 40s who had been exposed to COVID-19.

For the CDR3, the DNA is TGTGCCACCAAAGTTCCACAGGGTACGAACACCGGGGAGCTGTTTTTT. Its protein product is CATKVPQGTNTGELFF. The genes are TRBV24-1 and TRBJ2-2; perhaps TRBD1 as D (6 bases). The CDR3 consists of 16 residues. Germline V gene sequence: CDR1 KGHDR, CDR2 SFDVKD. V gave up 8 bases and J gave up 0 bases, with 15 bases separating them.

The rearrangement uses TRBV29-1 and TRBJ1-2; D may be TRBD1 (6 bases). CDR3 length: 11 residues. V was trimmed by 1 base and J by 6 bases, leaving 6 bases between them. Germline V gives CDR1 SQVTM, CDR2 ANQGSEA. In DNA, the CDR3 is TGCAGCGTTGAAGGGACAGATGGCTACACCTTC. It is translated as CSVEGTDGYTF. The whole variable domain, filled in from reference TRBV29-1 and TRBJ1-2, reads SAVISQKPSRDICQRGTSLTIQCQVDSQVTMMFWYRQQPGQSLTLIATANQGSEATYESGFVIDKFPISRPNLTFSTLTVSNMSPEDSSIYLCSVEGTDGYTFGSGTRLTVV.

This clone was detected only once. V usage is TRBV19 and J usage is TRBJ2-1, with TRBD1 matching 9 bases. There are 13 residues in the CDR3. Germline CDR1 reads LNHDA; CDR2 reads SQIVND (reference sequence). V lost 7 bases, J lost 9 bases, and 7 bases stayed unmatched. The CDR3 nucleotides read TGTGCCAGTAATTGGGACAGGGATGCTGAGCAGTTCTTC. It specifies CASNWDRDAEQFF.

This sequence joins TRBV7-9 and TRBJ1-1; possibly TRBD1 for D (5 bases). This CDR3 has 13 residues. Germline assignment: CDR1 SEHNR and CDR2 FQNEAQ (reference sequence). Trimming removed 5 bases from V and 7 bases from J, with 14 bases in between. This CDR3 is CASSGAGNIEAFF. The CDR3 DNA reads TGTGCCAGCAGCGGGGCAGGGAATATTGAAGCTTTCTTT.

The CDR3 sequence is CASSNRVGTEAFF. In DNA form, the CDR3 reads TGTGCCAGTAGCAACAGGGTGGGCACTGAAGCTTTCTTT. The chain recombines TRBV19 with TRBJ1-1; tentatively, D is TRBD1 (6 bases). V was trimmed by 6 bases and J by 4 bases, leaving 12 bases between them. This CDR3 region has 13 residues. CDR1 and CDR2 from the germline V gene are LNHDA and SQIVND (reference sequence).

This clone appeared a single time. The V call is TRBV7-9, the J call TRBJ1-2; 7 bases are shared with TRBD1. The CDR3 loop spans 12 amino acids. CDR1 is SEHNR, CDR2 FQNEAQ, per germline (reference sequence). V was pared by 4 bases and J by 8 bases, with 4 bases of the junction left unmatched. The CDR3 region is CASSSTGQGYTF. Written as DNA, the CDR3 is TGTGCCAGCAGCTCGACAGGGCAGGGCTACACCTTC. Filled out from reference TRBV7-9 and TRBJ1-2, the complete variable domain reads DTGVSQNPRHKITKRGQNVTFRCDPISEHNRLYWYRQTLGQGPEFLTYFQNEAQLEKSRLLSDRFSAERPKGSFSTLEIQRTEQGDSAMYLCASSSTGQGYTFGSGTRLTVV.

The CDR3: CASSLVGRAGANYGYTF. In DNA, the CDR3 is TGTGCCAGCAGCTTGGTGGGGAGGGCAGGCGCTAACTATGGCTACACCTTC. The V and J genes are TRBV5-4 and TRBJ1-2, with D hard to call. The CDR3 runs 17 residues. The ends were cut back, 0 bases at V and 0 bases at J, with 15 bases in the middle. Germline-derived CDR1 and CDR2 are SGHNT and YYREEE (reference sequence). Variable domain in full (rest from reference TRBV5-4 and TRBJ1-2): ETGVTQSPTHLIKTRGQQVTLRCSSQSGHNTVSWYQQALGQGPQFIFQYYREEENGRGNFPPRFSGLQFPNYSSELNVNALELDDSALYLCASSLVGRAGANYGYTFGSGTRLTVV.

The chain links TRBV4-2 to TRBJ1-5, with D possibly being TRBD1 (5 bases). Trimming pared 2 bases from V and 4 bases from J, leaving 9 bases between. Per the germline V gene, CDR1 is LGHNA and CDR2 is YNFKEQ. The CDR3 has 14 residues. The CDR3 loop is CASSQQGMNQPQHF. Here the CDR3 DNA reads TGTGCCAGCAGCCAACAGGGAATGAATCAGCCCCAGCATTTT.

In this sample, this clone turned up once. V is TRBV4-3 and J is TRBJ1-1, with a tentative D call TRBD1 (6 bases). Germline V gene sequence: CDR1 LGHNA, CDR2 YSLEER. V was trimmed by 7 bases and J by 4 bases, leaving 13 bases between them. CDR3 length: 13 amino acids. CDR3 DNA: TGCGCCAGCAAGCAGGGGTTCGGCACTGAAGCTTTCTTT. It encodes CASKQGFGTEAFF.

The rearrangement links TRBV15 to TRBJ2-3; D may be TRBD1 (6 bases). The V end lost 1 base, the J end lost 1 base, and 9 bases lay between the germline ends. The CDR3 length is 15 residues. Germline loops: CDR1 LNHNV, CDR2 YYDKDF (reference sequence). This chain's CDR3 is CATSRVAGGTDTQYF. CDR3 nucleotides: TGTGCCACCAGCAGAGTGGCAGGGGGCACAGATACGCAGTATTTT.

The chain has TRBV14 and TRBJ2-6, with 9 bases lining up with TRBD1. J lost 8 bases, V lost 5 bases, and 7 bases had no gene match. Germline CDR1 SGHDN, CDR2 FVKESK. This CDR3 is 15 amino acids long. The CDR3 DNA is TGTGCCAGCAGCACCTGGACAGGGGTCCCCAACGTCCTGACTTTC. The encoded protein is CASSTWTGVPNVLTF. Based on the CDR3 plus reference TRBV14 and TRBJ2-6, the full variable domain is EAGVTQFPSHSVIEKGQTVTLRCDPISGHDNLYWYRRVMGKEIKFLLHFVKESKQDESGMPNNRFLAERTGGTYSTLKVQPAELEDSGVYFCASSTWTGVPNVLTFGAGSRLTVL.

The rearrangement uses TRBV7-9 and TRBJ2-5; 8 nucleotides align to TRBD1. The CDR3 is 16 amino acids. Germline assignment: CDR1 SEHNR and CDR2 FQNEAQ (reference sequence). V shed 5 bases and J 4 bases; nucleotides not matched to a gene: 12. CDR3 nucleotide sequence: TGTGCCAGCAGCCCCGGACAGGGCAACCGTATAGAGACCCAGTACTTC. It translates to CASSPGQGNRIETQYF. Variable domain in full (rest from reference TRBV7-9 and TRBJ2-5): DTGVSQNPRHKITKRGQNVTFRCDPISEHNRLYWYRQTLGQGPEFLTYFQNEAQLEKSRLLSDRFSAERPKGSFSTLEIQRTEQGDSAMYLCASSPGQGNRIETQYFGPGTRLLVL.

CDR3 amino acids: CASSGQGGQPQHF. Written as DNA, the CDR3 is TGTGCCAGCAGCGGACAGGGAGGTCAGCCCCAGCATTTT. The V gene is TRBV9, the J gene TRBJ1-5; TRBD1 matches at 7 bases. The CDR3 totals 13 residues. The trim removed 3 bases at V and 6 bases at J, leaving 3 bases unmatched. Germline CDR1 is SGDLS and CDR2 is YYNGEE.

The chain carries TRBV14 and TRBJ2-5; D call uncertain. The CDR3 contains 13 residues. Germline CDR1 reads SGHDN; CDR2 reads FVKESK. The V gene lost 0 bases and the J gene lost 5 bases, with 7 bases spanning the gap. CDR3 in amino acids: CASSQDLLETQYF. Written as DNA, the CDR3 is TGTGCCAGCAGCCAAGACCTCCTGGAGACCCAGTACTTC.

The V gene is TRBV7-2, the J gene TRBJ2-4; D may be TRBD1 (7 bases). Germline V gene lookup returns CDR1 SGHTA and CDR2 FQGNSA. Trimming stripped 5 bases from V and 8 bases from J, with 19 bases between. The CDR3 runs to 15 residues. CDR3 sequence: CASSPRQGSGDIQYF. In nucleotides, the CDR3 is TGTGCCAGCAGCCCTAGACAGGGTTCGGGGGACATTCAGTACTTC.

This clone was recorded only once. J is TRBJ1-2 and V is TRBV7-9; D uncertain. CDR1 and CDR2 from the germline V gene are SEHNR and FQNEAQ (reference sequence). The CDR3 is made up of 13 amino acids. V was cut by 1 base and J by 5 bases, with 8 bases left in between. The CDR3 coding sequence is TGTGCCAGCAGCTTAGAACTATTGTATGGCTACACCTTC. Its translation: CASSLELLYGYTF.

This chain uses TRBV28 with TRBJ2-7; D might be TRBD2 (6 bases). V lost 11 bases, J lost 2 bases, and 13 bases lay in between. The V gene's germline CDR1 is MDHEN and CDR2 SYDVKM. CDR3 length: 12 residues. The chain's CDR3 is CAVFSGPYEQYF. Here the CDR3 DNA reads TGTGCCGTGTTTAGCGGACCCTACGAGCAGTACTTC. Combining the CDR3 with reference TRBV28 and TRBJ2-7 gives the whole variable domain DVKVTQSSRYLVKRTGEKVFLECVQDMDHENMFWYRQDPGLGLRLIYFSYDVKMKEKGDIPEGYSVSREKKERFSLILESASTNQTSMYLCAVFSGPYEQYFGPGTRLTVT.

The rearrangement uses TRBV10-3 and TRBJ1-5; D unclear. Trimming left V 10 bases short and J 4 bases short, with 8 bases between. This CDR3 spans 11 amino acids. Germline V CDR1 and CDR2: ENHRY, SYGVKD. The CDR3 spells CATGLNQPQHF. In nucleotides, the CDR3 is TGTGCCACCGGACTTAATCAGCCCCAGCATTTT.

This chain connects TRBV27 to TRBJ1-1, with 7 nucleotides matching TRBD1. The CDR3 is 15 residues long. Trimming cost V 8 bases and J 5 bases; bases outside gene matches: 14. Germline-derived CDR1 and CDR2 are MNHEY and SMNVEV (reference sequence). The CDR3 reads CASSRTGLSGTEAFF. DNA of the CDR3: TGTGCCAGCTCAAGGACAGGCCTAAGCGGGACTGAAGCTTTCTTT.

The chain has TRBV6-2 or TRBV6-3 and TRBJ2-7; 9 bases line up with TRBD2. J gave up 0 bases and V 5 bases, and 5 bases lay outside the gene matches. The CDR3 contains 15 residues. CDR1 is MNHEY and CDR2 is SVGEGT in the germline V gene. CDR3 in amino acids: CASSRPTSGSYEQYF. CDR3 nucleotides: TGTGCCAGCAGTCGCCCGACTAGCGGCTCCTACGAGCAGTACTTC.

Written as DNA, the CDR3 is TGCAGTGCTCGGGACACAGATACGCAGTATTTT. Translating it yields CSARDTDTQYF. This chain joins TRBV20-1 and TRBJ2-3; possible D gene TRBD2, 5 bases. The germline V gene encodes CDR1 DFQATT and CDR2 SNEGSKA (reference sequence). The CDR3 has 11 residues. Trimming took 5 bases from V and 2 from J, leaving 5 bases between them.

The rearrangement links TRBV6-5 to TRBJ1-5; D perhaps matches TRBD1 (5 bases). The CDR3 sequence is 15 residues long. Germline-derived CDR1 and CDR2 are MNHEY and SVGAGI. V lost 6 bases and J lost 0, with 12 bases in between. Here the CDR3 DNA reads TGTGCCAGCAGCGAGGACAACTATAGCAATCAGCCCCAGCATTTT. Protein: CASSEDNYSNQPQHF.

Regarding this clone: Sequence at one end of the junction differs from germline and may be a read error. The V call is TRBV5-1, the J call TRBJ2-1, with 9 bases identical to TRBD2. Per germline, CDR1 SGHRS and CDR2 YFSETQ. There are 17 residues in the CDR3. CDR3 protein: CASSLGSLAGGYNEQFF. Written as DNA, the CDR3 is TGTGCCAGCAGCTTGGGCTCGTTGGCGGGAGGGTACAATGAGCAGTTCTTC.